The TCR beta chain described here comes from a study of control samples from healthy donors and cancer patients. V was shortened by 5 bases and J by 3 bases, with 14 bases between the two germline ends. This CDR3 has 14 residues. The germline gives CDR1 SGHNT, CDR2 YYREEE (reference sequence). Data came from immunoSEQ multiplex PCR; TCRdb stores just in-frame clones and leaves some out. The sample has over 150,000 clones; about 91% are singletons. This clone appeared a single time. This TCR was sampled from a woman aged 35 to 49 in good health. The specimen sequenced was blood. The gene calls are TRBV5-4 and TRBJ1-1; D may be TRBD1 (5 bases). In nucleotides, the CDR3 is TGTGCCAGCAGGGACATGGGGGGTTACACTGAAGCTTTCTTT. It translates to CASRDMGGYTEAFF.